This entry features one TCR beta chain sequence. This CDR3 is 15 amino acids long. CDR1 SEHNR and CDR2 FQNEAQ come from the germline V gene (reference sequence). The V gene end was trimmed by 5 bases and the J gene end by 9 bases; junction bases not matched to a gene: 6. This specimen belongs to a study of control samples from healthy donors and cancer patients. The assay was immunoSEQ multiplex PCR, and TCRdb's table has in-frame clones only and misses some. The data hold under 150,000 clones, with 85% to 90% observed a single time. This clonotype was sampled from a woman aged 50 to 65 with colorectal cancer. Sequenced material: PBMCs. The rearrangement links TRBV7-9 to TRBJ1-6; 11 bases line up with TRBD1. In nucleotides, the CDR3 is TGTGCCAGCAGCAAAAGGACAGGGGGCTTTTCACCCCTCCACTTT. Residues: CASSKRTGGFSPLHF.